Below are 6 T cell receptor beta chains sequenced from a single sample in a study of T-cell reconstitution after alpha-beta-depleted transplantation in children. Library preparation (for TCRbeta) was performed with unique molecular identifiers. MiXCR, run by TCRdb on the PCR reads, gives a single entry per CDR3 protein. The table records around 270,000 distinct CDR3 sequences, roughly a tenth of them present only once. Material: PBMCs, obtained before TCRalphabeta/CD19-depleted stem cell transplant. Every receptor here comes from a boy in the first two years of life with acute myeloid leukemia, due to receive a stem cell transplant.

This clonotype was detected many times. This sequence joins TRBV20-1 and TRBJ2-3; 7 nucleotides line up with TRBD2. V dropped 7 bases and J dropped 4; count of bases not matched to a gene: 8. CDR1 and CDR2 (germline): DFQATT, SNEGSKA (reference sequence). This CDR3 is 13 amino acids long. The CDR3 loop reads CSGSKTSADTQYF. CDR3 bases: TGCAGTGGATCTAAAACTAGCGCAGATACGCAGTATTTT.

This clonotype was picked up a small number of times. For the CDR3, the DNA is TGTGCCAGCAGCCGGCTCCGGAAAGAGGCTGAAAAACTGTTTTTT. Amino acids: CASSRLRKEAEKLFF. This chain links TRBV4-2 with TRBJ1-4, with D unclear. The CDR3 contains 15 residues. Trimming removed 4 bases at V and 7 bases at J, with 16 bases between. Looked up from germline, CDR1 is LGHNA and CDR2 is YNFKEQ.

This clonotype was observed at least ten times. This rearrangement joins TRBV29-1 to TRBJ2-3, with 10 bases identical to TRBD1. Trimming cost V 0 bases and J 1 base; bases outside gene matches: 7. CDR1 SQVTM and CDR2 ANQGSEA come from the germline V gene. The CDR3 extends over 17 amino acids. CDR3 nucleotide sequence: TGCAGCGTTGAAGATCTGGGGACAGGGGACCGCACAGATACGCAGTATTTT. Translation: CSVEDLGTGDRTDTQYF.

This clonotype was observed at least ten times. This chain joins TRBV10-2 and TRBJ2-1; tentative D call: TRBD2 (6 bases). The V and J ends lost 2 bases and 7 bases respectively, with 15 bases between them. The CDR3 is made up of 15 amino acids. CDR1 is WSHSY and CDR2 is SAAADI in the germline V gene. CDR3: CASSEAGSGGNEQFF. CDR3 DNA sequence: TGCGCCAGCAGTGAGGCGGGGAGCGGAGGGAATGAGCAGTTCTTC.

This clonotype was recorded at least ten times. This sequence joins TRBV10-3 and TRBJ2-5, with D perhaps TRBD1 (5 bases). The CDR3 loop spans 13 amino acids. Trimming stripped 4 bases from V and 5 bases from J, with 11 bases between. Per germline, CDR1 ENHRY and CDR2 SYGVKD. The CDR3 sequence: CAISAGMEETQYF. The CDR3 DNA reads as TGTGCCATCAGTGCAGGGATGGAGGAGACCCAGTACTTC.

This clonotype was recorded at least ten times. The rearrangement uses TRBV28 and TRBJ1-5; D is possibly TRBD1 (5 bases). Germline CDR1 and CDR2: MDHEN and SYDVKM. Trimming left V 2 bases short and J 6 bases short, with 8 bases between. This CDR3 spans 13 amino acids. CDR3 DNA: TGTGCCAGCAGTTTACAGGGTTTTCAGCCCCAGCATTTT. Translating gives CASSLQGFQPQHF.